This T cell receptor (beta chain) appears in the sequencing data of a study of blood T cell repertoires in COVID-19. Study processing details: It was from reference gene primer amplification that nucleated cell counts were estimated. The assay was immunoSEQ multiplex PCR, and TCRdb's table has in-frame clones only and misses some. V, J and clone size are those of that table, while D and trimming were read from the DNA. Found here are about 400,000 clones, roughly 90% of them singletons; the top ten hold approximately 2%. The germline V and J ends were trimmed by 0 bases and 6 bases, with 12 bases remaining between them. CDR1 is GTSNPN and CDR2 is SVGIG in the germline V gene (reference sequence). This CDR3 region has 15 residues. Individuals drawn from 24 US areas were about 18 to 90 years old. Assignments of participants to cohorts depended upon their own reported clinical history.

The sequence came from a woman aged 40 to 50 with acute COVID-19. This rearrangement joins TRBV30 to TRBJ1-6; D gene ambiguous. Sequencing was performed on PBMCs or T cells enriched from blood (not recorded which). The CDR3 sequence is CAWSVFGLINSPLHF. The CDR3 DNA sequence: TGTGCCTGGAGTGTCTTTGGACTGATTAATTCACCCCTCCACTTT.